This TCR gamma chain comes out of a study of Vδ1+ human thymocytes. Findings of the study overall: TRG sequences recurred across donors, whereas TRD sequences stayed essentially private. In the thymus, TRG and TRD repertoires looked highly polyclonal with Gaussian CDR3 lengths.

The trim removed 3 bases at V and 4 bases at J, leaving 3 bases unmatched. From germline, CDR1 is VENAVY and CDR2 YDSYNSRV. CDR3 length: 12 amino acids. Sequences come from RNA converted to cDNA by reverse transcription. The CDR3 regions were amplified by multiplex PCR from V-gene primers to a constant-region primer. TCRdb applied CATT to the multiplex PCR reads for clone calling. The sample shows 7,000 to 9,500 gamma-chain clones, 55% to 60% of them seen only once. Note on this clone: The antigen is not known. This specimen includes other DNA sequences encoding the same CDR3.

Source material: Vdelta1+ gamma-delta thymocytes from the thymus. The sample's subset: FACS-sorted CD3+ TCRalphabeta- TCRVdelta1+ TCRVdelta2- thymocytes. V usage is TRGV8 and J usage is TRGJ1 or TRGJ2. The J gene is not listed in TCRdb, so it was assigned here from a DNA match to germline. The source of this sequence is a girl under three years old who had congenital heart surgery. CDR3 in amino acids: CATWDRYYKKLF. The CDR3 nucleotides read TGTGCCACCTGGGATCGGTATTATAAGAAACTCTTT.